The TCR beta chain described here comes from a study of early stage breast cancer tumors. As for the study in general: Most invasive tumors, about 75% of the 16, were ER+/PR+/HER2-. Eight ER+/PR+/HER2- tumors were invasive ductal; a few were invasive lobular. Notes on the study in general: Tumors had roughly 2.5-fold higher T cell density and higher clonality than adjacent normal breast tissue.

Comments on this clone: Antigen unknown.

Each sample had two DNA replicates, around 0.53 ug blood or roughly 1.4 ug tissue. The data were produced by immunoSEQ multiplex PCR, yet TCRdb's version contains in-frame clones alone and is incomplete. The top ten hold 5.5% to 8% of the sample, which has under 45,000 clones, 70% to 80% seen once. The material sequenced was blood. This receptor was obtained from a person in their fifties with breast cancer.

The CDR3 DNA follows: TGTGCCAGTAGTATAGGATTCGGGAGGCGGGATAGCTCCTACGAGCAGTACTTC. The encoded protein is CASSIGFGRRDSSYEQYF. The genes are TRBV19 and TRBJ2-7; 7 bases are shared with TRBD2. The V gene end was trimmed by 1 base and the J gene end by 0 bases; junction bases not matched to a gene: 12. Germline V gene sequence: CDR1 LNHDA, CDR2 SQIVND (reference sequence). CDR3 length equals 18 residues. The variable domain in full, completed from reference TRBV19 and TRBJ2-7, reads DGGITQSPKYLFRKEGQNVTLSCEQNLNHDAMYWYRQDPGQGLRLIYYSQIVNDFQKGDIAEGYSVSREKKESFPLTVTSAQKNPTAFYLCASSIGFGRRDSSYEQYFGPGTRLTVT.